These 32 T cell receptor beta chains originate from one sample sequenced in a study of T cells in Graves' hyperthyroidism and ophthalmopathy. Amplified regions were TCR beta CDR3 sequences from RNA transcripts. HTBI primers were employed in a first-round RT-PCR of the TCR CDR3. MiXCR was run by TCRdb on the multiplex PCR reads, yielding one entry per CDR3 protein. The repertoire has 500,000 or so distinct CDR3 sequences, roughly 15% of them found once; the top ten carry 25% to 30%. Sequenced input: blood. The source of these receptors is a woman in her thirties with Graves' ophthalmopathy.

This clonotype was observed many times. The chain employs TRBV6-1 and TRBJ2-3, with 7 nucleotides matching TRBD2. This CDR3 is built from 15 residues. V lost 6 bases, J lost 6 bases, and 12 bases stayed unmatched. Germline values: CDR1 MNHNS, CDR2 SASEGT. As DNA, the CDR3 is TGTGCCAGCAGCATGAGGGCGGGAGTGGGGGATACGCAGTATTTT. Its translation: CASSMRAGVGDTQYF.

This rearrangement joins TRBV14 to TRBJ1-1, with 7 bases lining up with TRBD1. The germline V gene has CDR1 SGHDN and CDR2 FVKESK. The CDR3 spans 15 residues. V shed 1 base and J 3 bases; nucleotides not matched to a gene: 5. CDR3 nucleotides: TGTGCCAGCAGCCAAGGGGACAGACCCTACACTGAAGCTTTCTTT. Its protein product is CASSQGDRPYTEAFF.

This clonotype was seen more than once but under ten times. The V and J genes are TRBV28 and TRBJ1-2; D remains unclear. CDR3 length: 12 amino acids. V lost 3 bases to trimming and J lost 5 bases, with 7 bases between them. CDR1 and CDR2 (germline): MDHEN, SYDVKM. CDR3: CASSLSEYGYTF. DNA for the CDR3: TGTGCCAGCAGTTTGTCTGAGTATGGCTACACCTTC.

Many counts were recorded for this clonotype. The chain combines TRBV18 with TRBJ2-2; D is possibly TRBD1 (6 bases). CDR1 KGHSH and CDR2 LQKENI come from the germline V gene. Trimming left V 8 bases short and J 0 bases short, with 13 bases between. The CDR3 loop spans 15 amino acids. The CDR3 DNA is TGTGCCAGCAACCGGGACAACGCGAACACCGGGGAGCTGTTTTTT. Its protein product is CASNRDNANTGELFF.

This clonotype was recorded many times. The chain carries TRBV4-3 and TRBJ2-7; TRBD2 might be the D (6 bases). Germline V gene sequence: CDR1 LGHNA, CDR2 YSLEER. Trimming removed 3 bases from V and 4 bases from J, with 13 bases in between. The CDR3 covers 14 residues. CDR3 sequence: CASSQEVGTYEQYF. CDR3 in DNA: TGCGCCAGCAGCCAGGAGGTTGGGACTTACGAGCAGTACTTC.

Remarks on this clonotype: A much bigger clone sits one base away, suggesting this may be a read error. The chain links TRBV12-3 or TRBV12-4 to TRBJ2-3; D remains unclear. The CDR3 extends over 13 amino acids. CDR3 loop: CASSFSPSDTPYF. Written as DNA, the CDR3 is TGTGCCAGCAGTTTTTCCCCATCGGATACGCCGTATTTT.

This clonotype has a handful of counts. V is TRBV4-1 and J is TRBJ2-7; 9 bases line up with TRBD1. V shed 3 bases, J shed 3 bases, and the junction held 6 bases outside the gene matches. Germline V gene sequence: CDR1 MGHRA, CDR2 YSYEKL. The CDR3 is 15 amino acids. CDR3 sequence (DNA): TGCGCCAGCAGCCAGATTGTGGGACAGGGCTACGAGCAGTACTTC. Translated, it gives CASSQIVGQGYEQYF.

V gene TRBV12-3 or TRBV12-4 combines with J gene TRBJ2-7; 9 bases map to TRBD1. The CDR3 loop spans 15 amino acids. V gave up 6 bases and J gave up 2 bases; unmatched junction bases: 8. The CDR3 DNA is TGTGCCAGCAGCTTGGGACAGGGAAGCCCCTACGAGCAGTACTTC. Protein product: CASSLGQGSPYEQYF.

The chain carries TRBV10-1 and TRBJ2-2; D unclear. The CDR3 runs to 17 residues. Germline CDR1 reads WNHNN; CDR2 reads SYGVQD (reference sequence). V was clipped by 6 bases and J by 0 bases, with 17 bases between them. The CDR3 coding sequence is TGCGCCAGCAGCCAAGAATTTAGCACCGCGAACACCGGGGAGCTGTTTTTT. Its translation is CASSQEFSTANTGELFF.

This clonotype was detected only a few times. J is TRBJ2-3 and V is TRBV10-3; D remains ambiguous. The CDR3 length is 14 residues. V was trimmed by 2 bases and J by 2 bases, leaving 8 bases between them. Germline V CDR1 and CDR2: ENHRY, SYGVKD. CDR3 region: CAISENGPTDTQYF. CDR3 nucleotide sequence: TGTGCCATCAGTGAGAACGGTCCCACAGATACGCAGTATTTT.

This clonotype was seen a few times. CDR3 DNA: TGTGCCAGCAGTTACTCGGCCGGGACAGGGTTTACCTACGAGCAGTACTTC. It translates to CASSYSAGTGFTYEQYF. This sequence joins TRBV6-2 or TRBV6-3 and TRBJ2-7; 9 positions match TRBD1. This CDR3 has 17 residues. J was trimmed by 2 bases and V by 0 bases; bases with no gene match: 8. Germline assignment: CDR1 MNHEY and CDR2 SVGEGT.

This clonotype was observed many times. The rearrangement joins TRBV20-1 to TRBJ2-7; TRBD1 might be the D (6 bases). Germline loops: CDR1 DFQATT, CDR2 SNEGSKA (reference sequence). The V and J ends lost 3 bases and 0 bases respectively, with 9 bases between them. This CDR3 spans 13 amino acids. CDR3 sequence (DNA): TGCAGTGCTAGTGGGACAAACTCCTACGAGCAGTACTTC. Its protein product is CSASGTNSYEQYF.

This clonotype has ten or more counts. This sequence joins TRBV28 and TRBJ1-4; 10 bases are shared with TRBD1. Trimming cost V 4 bases and J 7 bases; bases outside gene matches: 9. This CDR3 has 16 amino acids. Looked up from germline, CDR1 is MDHEN and CDR2 is SYDVKM. The CDR3 region has the DNA TGTGCCAGCAGTTCCTTCGACGGGGACAGGGGTGAAAAACTGTTTTTT. It yields the protein CASSSFDGDRGEKLFF.

This clonotype was detected many times. The chain uses TRBV13 and TRBJ2-1, with 12 bases matching TRBD2. Germline loops: CDR1 PRHDT, CDR2 FYEKMQ (reference sequence). J lost 8 bases, V lost 5 bases, and 7 bases had no gene match. The CDR3 has 15 amino acids. CDR3 in DNA: TGTGCCAGCAGCCGACCGACTAGCGGGAGCTATGAGCAGTTCTTC. Protein sequence: CASSRPTSGSYEQFF. Variable domain in full (rest from reference TRBV13 and TRBJ2-1): AAGVIQSPRHLIKEKRETATLKCYPIPRHDTVYWYQQGPGQDPQFLISFYEKMQSDKGSIPDRFSAQQFSDYHSELNMSSLELGDSALYFCASSRPTSGSYEQFFGPGTRLTVL.

This clonotype has a count of ten or more. This chain joins TRBV7-2 and TRBJ2-3, with a possible D match to TRBD2 (6 bases). Germline V gene lookup returns CDR1 SGHTA and CDR2 FQGNSA. The CDR3 is made up of 15 amino acids. Trimming took 0 bases from V and 2 from J, leaving 9 bases between them. The CDR3 DNA sequence: TGTGCCAGCAGCTTAGCAGCGGGTTACACAGATACGCAGTATTTT. As protein: CASSLAAGYTDTQYF.

This clonotype was counted at least ten times. V gene TRBV20-1 combines with J gene TRBJ2-1; 10 bases agree with TRBD2. The CDR3 consists of 17 residues. The germline gives CDR1 DFQATT, CDR2 SNEGSKA (reference sequence). With 3 bases clipped from V and 3 bases from J, the junction kept 11 bases outside the gene matches. Here the CDR3 DNA reads TGCAGTGCTAGGGGACTAGCGAACACCATAATCTACAATGAGCAGTTCTTC. Encoded protein: CSARGLANTIIYNEQFF.

There are many counts of this clonotype. The rearrangement links TRBV13 to TRBJ2-3; unclear D gene. V was trimmed by 1 base and J by 0 bases, leaving 5 bases between them. CDR3 length: 14 amino acids. Germline V CDR1 and CDR2: PRHDT, FYEKMQ (reference sequence). In nucleotides, the CDR3 is TGTGCCAGCAGCTTAGCGCTTAGCACAGATACGCAGTATTTT. Its protein is CASSLALSTDTQYF.

V usage is TRBV10-3 and J usage is TRBJ1-6; D gene unclear. The V gene lost 6 bases and the J gene lost 6 bases, with 15 bases spanning the gap. The CDR3 loop spans 15 amino acids. The germline V gene has CDR1 ENHRY and CDR2 SYGVKD. The CDR3 DNA reads as TGTGCCATCAGAGCCCTGGGCCGAAGTAATTCACCCCTCCACTTT. Translation gives CAIRALGRSNSPLHF.

This clonotype has at least ten counts. This chain connects TRBV28 to TRBJ2-7; D unclear. The CDR3 covers 16 residues. Germline CDR1 is MDHEN and CDR2 is SYDVKM. The V gene lost 2 bases and the J gene lost 0 bases, with 14 bases spanning the gap. This CDR3 is CASSLGNRYISYEQYF. The CDR3 DNA reads TGTGCCAGCAGTTTAGGTAATAGGTATATCTCCTACGAGCAGTACTTC.

V gene TRBV6-5 combines with J gene TRBJ1-1; D not resolved. Germline assignment: CDR1 MNHEY and CDR2 SVGAGI. CDR3 length equals 17 residues. Trimming left V 0 bases short and J 0 bases short, with 14 bases between. CDR3 nucleotides: TGTGCCAGCAGTTACTCCCTTGTACCCCCGATGAACACTGAAGCTTTCTTT. Its translation is CASSYSLVPPMNTEAFF.

This clonotype was detected ten times or more. The DNA for the CDR3 is TGTGCCAGCAGGTCGACAGGGACGCGAGGCTACACCTTC. Encoded protein: CASRSTGTRGYTF. J is TRBJ1-2 and V is TRBV28; 7 bases are shared with TRBD1. Per the germline V gene, CDR1 is MDHEN and CDR2 is SYDVKM. The ends lost 6 bases at V and 8 bases at J; junction bases unmatched: 9. The CDR3 has 13 residues.

This clonotype was recorded many times. The chain employs TRBV2 and TRBJ2-7; TRBD1 matches at 8 bases. J lost 8 bases, V lost 1 base, and 7 bases had no gene match. Germline V gives CDR1 SNHLY, CDR2 FYNNEI. The CDR3 loop spans 14 amino acids. DNA for the CDR3: TGTGCCAGCAGTGAAGGGACAGGGACGAGTCAGCAGTACTTC. Protein: CASSEGTGTSQQYF.

This clonotype was picked up many times. The J gene is TRBJ1-4, the V gene TRBV30; no firm D call. The CDR3 spans 15 residues. The V and J ends lost 0 bases and 1 base respectively, with 9 bases between them. Germline V gene sequence: CDR1 GTSNPN, CDR2 SVGIG (reference sequence). CDR3 loop: CAWSVFPGTNEKLFF. The CDR3 nucleotides are TGTGCCTGGAGTGTATTCCCGGGAACTAATGAAAAACTGTTTTTT.

This clonotype was counted ten times or more. The J gene is TRBJ2-1, the V gene TRBV27; 9 nucleotides align to TRBD2. The trim removed 2 bases at V and 3 bases at J, leaving 11 bases unmatched. CDR1 is MNHEY, CDR2 SMNVEV, per germline (reference sequence). The CDR3 runs to 18 residues. CDR3 in amino acids: CASSLLGGRATGYNEQFF. The CDR3 bases are TGTGCCAGCAGTTTACTGGGCGGGAGGGCCACGGGCTACAATGAGCAGTTCTTC.

This clonotype was seen a handful of times. The chain carries TRBV7-8 and TRBJ2-4; no firm D call. CDR1 SGHVS and CDR2 FQNEAQ come from the germline V gene. The CDR3 covers 13 residues. Trimming stripped 0 bases from V and 6 bases from J, with 6 bases between. The CDR3 is CASSLAPGNIQYF. CDR3 nucleotide sequence: TGTGCCAGCAGCTTAGCGCCAGGAAACATTCAGTACTTC. Full variable domain (remainder filled in from reference TRBV7-8 and TRBJ2-4): GAGVSQSPRYKVAKRGQDVALRCDPISGHVSLFWYQQALGQGPEFLTYFQNEAQLDKSGLPSDRFFAERPEGSVSTLKIQRTQQEDSAVYLCASSLAPGNIQYFGAGTRLSVL.

This clonotype has a count of ten or more. The chain carries TRBV20-1 and TRBJ2-3; no definite D call. V gave up 6 bases and J gave up 0 bases, with 16 bases separating them. The CDR3 length is 15 residues. From germline, CDR1 is DFQATT and CDR2 SNEGSKA (reference sequence). CDR3 amino acids: CSAAPAPMSTDTQYF. In DNA, the CDR3 is TGCAGTGCGGCCCCAGCACCCATGAGCACAGATACGCAGTATTTT.

The table lists this clonotype with many counts. The V and J genes are TRBV5-1 and TRBJ2-3; the match to TRBD2 covers 7 bases. CDR1 is SGHRS, CDR2 YFSETQ, per germline. The CDR3 totals 13 residues. The trim removed 4 bases at V and 6 bases at J, leaving 5 bases unmatched. CDR3 sequence reads: CASSPAGADTQYF. In nucleotides, the CDR3 is TGCGCCAGCAGCCCCGCGGGAGCGGATACGCAGTATTTT.

This clonotype was observed many times. This chain joins TRBV4-2 and TRBJ1-2; TRBD1 agrees at 7 bases. Germline V lookup: CDR1 LGHNA, CDR2 YNFKEQ. V dropped 4 bases and J dropped 2; count of bases not matched to a gene: 4. The CDR3 is 14 amino acids. This CDR3 is CASSPLTGNYGYTF. For the CDR3, the DNA is TGTGCCAGCAGCCCTTTGACAGGGAACTATGGCTACACCTTC.

The chain joins TRBV28 to TRBJ2-1; 7 nucleotides align to TRBD1. From germline, CDR1 is MDHEN and CDR2 SYDVKM. This CDR3 contains 15 residues. The V gene end was trimmed by 6 bases and the J gene end by 5 bases; junction bases not matched to a gene: 10. CDR3 nucleotides: TGTGCCAGCAGATCCTGGGACAGCGCTAACAATGAGCAGTTCTTC. The encoded protein is CASRSWDSANNEQFF.

The table lists this clonotype with many counts. V gene TRBV9 combines with J gene TRBJ2-7; 12 bases fit TRBD2. Germline V gene sequence: CDR1 SGDLS, CDR2 YYNGEE. The CDR3 extends over 16 amino acids. Trimming cost V 4 bases and J 6 bases; bases outside gene matches: 11. For the CDR3, the DNA is TGTGCCAGCAGCTTGGGGACTAGCGGGCTCTCGGGCGAGCAGTACTTC. It is translated as CASSLGTSGLSGEQYF.

The rearrangement links TRBV10-1 to TRBJ2-2; D perhaps matches TRBD2 (5 bases). Germline loops: CDR1 WNHNN, CDR2 SYGVQD (reference sequence). V gave up 3 bases and J gave up 7 bases, with 9 bases separating them. There are 13 residues in the CDR3. The DNA for the CDR3 is TGCGCCAGCAGTGAAGAGGGTGTCGGGGAGCTGTTTTTT. Amino acid sequence: CASSEEGVGELFF.

The rearrangement joins TRBV9 to TRBJ2-3, with D possibly called TRBD1 or TRBD2 (6 bases each). CDR3 length: 14 residues. Trimming left V 0 bases short and J 4 bases short, with 9 bases between. Germline V gene lookup returns CDR1 SGDLS and CDR2 YYNGEE. The CDR3 loop reads CASSVDGGADTQYF. The CDR3 DNA sequence: TGTGCCAGCAGCGTAGACGGGGGCGCAGATACGCAGTATTTT.